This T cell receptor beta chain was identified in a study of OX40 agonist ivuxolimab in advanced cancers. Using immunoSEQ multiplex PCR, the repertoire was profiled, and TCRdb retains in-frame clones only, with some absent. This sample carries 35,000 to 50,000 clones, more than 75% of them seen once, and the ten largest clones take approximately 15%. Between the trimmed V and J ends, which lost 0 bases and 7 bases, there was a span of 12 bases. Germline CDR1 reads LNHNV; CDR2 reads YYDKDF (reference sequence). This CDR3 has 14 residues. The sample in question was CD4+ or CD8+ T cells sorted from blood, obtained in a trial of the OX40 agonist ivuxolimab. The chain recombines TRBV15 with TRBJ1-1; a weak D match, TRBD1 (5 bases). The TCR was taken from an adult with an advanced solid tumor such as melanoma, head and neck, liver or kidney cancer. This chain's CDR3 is CATSRDWQGDEAFF. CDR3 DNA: TGTGCCACCAGCAGAGATTGGCAGGGAGATGAAGCTTTCTTT.